The present T cell receptor beta chain was sequenced within a study of T cell changes during pregnancy in multiple sclerosis. The assay was immunoSEQ multiplex PCR, and TCRdb's table has in-frame clones only and misses some. The sample has around 22,000 clones; approximately 89% are singletons. The source was CD4+ T cells from peripheral blood mononuclear cells, collected after pregnancy. This TCR was recovered from a female donor in good health, enrolled as a control in a pregnancy study.

In nucleotides, the CDR3 is TGCGCCAGCAGCATCGACAGCCCGAATCAGCCCCAGCATTTT. The encoded protein is CASSIDSPNQPQHF. V is TRBV5-1 and J is TRBJ1-5; D is possibly TRBD1 (5 bases). The V end lost 4 bases, the J end lost 4 bases, and 12 bases lay between the germline ends. The CDR3 contains 14 residues. Per germline, CDR1 SGHRS and CDR2 YFSETQ. Combining the CDR3 with reference TRBV5-1 and TRBJ1-5 gives the whole variable domain KAGVTQTPRYLIKTRGQQVTLSCSPISGHRSVSWYQQTPGQGLQFLFEYFSETQRNKGNFPGRFSGRQFSNSRSEMNVSTLELGDSALYLCASSIDSPNQPQHFGDGTRLSIL.